This TCR beta chain was identified in a study of cytotoxic CD8 clonotypes in ibrutinib-treated CLL. The CDR3 covers 17 residues. The V end was cut by 2 bases, the J end by 1 base, with 18 bases between. Germline CDR1 and CDR2: SGHNT and YENEEA. The data were produced by immunoSEQ multiplex PCR, yet TCRdb's version contains in-frame clones alone and is incomplete. Seen here are 130,000 or so clones, roughly 88% observed once, and the top ten hold roughly 2%. The specimen was PBMCs, collected after 24 months of ibrutinib treatment. The V and J genes are TRBV11-3 and TRBJ2-7; tentatively, D is TRBD1 or TRBD2 (6 bases each). The receptor comes from a human donor with chronic lymphocytic leukemia. The CDR3 region has the DNA TGTGCCAGCAGCTTACCCCGGGGGCGGCAGCAGTCCTACGAGCAGTACTTC. It translates to CASSLPRGRQQSYEQYF. Combining the CDR3 with reference TRBV11-3 and TRBJ2-7 gives the whole variable domain EAGVVQSPRYKIIEKKQPVAFWCNPISGHNTLYWYLQNLGQGPELLIRYENEEAVDDSQLPKDRFSAERLKGVDSTLKIQPAELGDSAVYLCASSLPRGRQQSYEQYFGPGTRLTVT.